This T cell receptor beta chain was recorded in a study of blood T cells in healthy people across ages. Study-wide findings and caveats: The long-lived group displayed more naive CD4+ cells, plus higher diversity, than the aged donors did.

Healthy individuals of Caucasian origin from Russia, aged roughly 6 to 95, served as donors. Total RNA, at least 5.5 micrograms per sample, came from PBMCs. As regards this clonotype: No antigen is known for it.

Sample-barcoded 5' priming and a J-beta primer mix drove a second PCR of 7 to 11 cycles. Sequencing of every sample gave 3 million or more CDR3-containing paired-end reads. TCRdb analysed the 5' RACE reads with MiXCR anew, one entry per CDR3 protein. The table lists about 1.5 million distinct CDR3 sequences, approximately 43% of them singletons, with roughly 3.7% in the top ten. The CDR3 runs to 17 residues. Germline CDR1 is MNHEY and CDR2 is SVGEGT. The clonotype originates from a woman aged 18-29 years in good health. The chain carries TRBV6-2 or TRBV6-3 and TRBJ2-7; 9 positions match TRBD1. The assigned J gene may be wrong: the sequence end matches TRBJ2-4 better. The sample consisted of blood. This CDR3 is CASSYSGWDRDKNIQYF. The CDR3 DNA reads TGTGCCAGCAGTTACTCGGGGTGGGACAGGGACAAGAACATTCAGTACTTC.